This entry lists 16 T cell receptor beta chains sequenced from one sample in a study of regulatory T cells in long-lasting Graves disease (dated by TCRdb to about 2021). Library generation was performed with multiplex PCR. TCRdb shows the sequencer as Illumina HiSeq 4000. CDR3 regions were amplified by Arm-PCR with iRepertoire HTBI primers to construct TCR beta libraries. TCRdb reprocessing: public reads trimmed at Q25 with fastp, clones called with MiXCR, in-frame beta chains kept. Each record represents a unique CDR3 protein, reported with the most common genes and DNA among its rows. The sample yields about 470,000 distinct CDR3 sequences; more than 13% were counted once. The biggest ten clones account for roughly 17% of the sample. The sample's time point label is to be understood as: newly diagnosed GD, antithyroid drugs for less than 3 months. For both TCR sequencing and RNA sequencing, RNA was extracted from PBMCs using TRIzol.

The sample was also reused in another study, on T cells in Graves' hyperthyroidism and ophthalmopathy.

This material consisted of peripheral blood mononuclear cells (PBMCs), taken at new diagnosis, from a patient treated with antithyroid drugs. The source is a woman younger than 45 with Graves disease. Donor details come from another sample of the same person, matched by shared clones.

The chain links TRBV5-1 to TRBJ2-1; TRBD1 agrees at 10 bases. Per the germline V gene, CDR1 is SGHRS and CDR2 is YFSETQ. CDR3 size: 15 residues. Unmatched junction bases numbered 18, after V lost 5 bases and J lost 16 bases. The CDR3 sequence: CASRESTGTGDSEFF. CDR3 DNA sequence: TGCGCCAGCAGGGAGTCGACCGGGACAGGGGACTCGGAATTCTTC.

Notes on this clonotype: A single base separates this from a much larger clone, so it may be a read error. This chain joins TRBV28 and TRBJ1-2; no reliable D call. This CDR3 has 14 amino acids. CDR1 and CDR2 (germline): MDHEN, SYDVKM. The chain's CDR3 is CASSLFASNYGHTF. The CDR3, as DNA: TGTGCCAGCAGTTTGTTTGCCAGTAACTATGGCCACACCTTC.

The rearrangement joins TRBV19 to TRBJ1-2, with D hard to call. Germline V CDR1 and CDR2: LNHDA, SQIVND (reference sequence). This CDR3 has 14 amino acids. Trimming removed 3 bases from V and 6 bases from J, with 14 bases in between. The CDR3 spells CASSILSQWNGYTF. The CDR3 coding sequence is TGTGCCAGTAGTATCCTTTCACAGTGGAATGGCTACACCTTC.

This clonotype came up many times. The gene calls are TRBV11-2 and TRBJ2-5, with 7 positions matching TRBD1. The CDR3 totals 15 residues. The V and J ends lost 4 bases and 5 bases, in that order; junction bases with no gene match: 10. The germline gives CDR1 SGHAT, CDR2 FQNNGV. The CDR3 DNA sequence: TGTGCCAGCAGCTCAACAGGGGTGGGGATGGAGACCCAGTACTTC. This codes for CASSSTGVGMETQYF.

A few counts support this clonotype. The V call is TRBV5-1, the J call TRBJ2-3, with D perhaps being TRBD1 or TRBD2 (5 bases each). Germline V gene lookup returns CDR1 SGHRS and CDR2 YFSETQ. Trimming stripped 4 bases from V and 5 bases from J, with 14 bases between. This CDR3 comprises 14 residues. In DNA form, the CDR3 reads TGCGCCAGCAGCATCGGTGGGGGTCTAGATACGCAGTATTTT. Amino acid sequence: CASSIGGGLDTQYF.

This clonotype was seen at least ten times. DNA for the CDR3: TGTGCCAGCAGCTTAAGACAGTACGGTGAAGCTTTCTTT. This codes for CASSLRQYGEAFF. The chain has TRBV7-8 and TRBJ1-1; a possible D gene is TRBD1 (5 bases). Germline V gene sequence: CDR1 SGHVS, CDR2 FQNEAQ. The germline V and J ends were trimmed by 2 bases and 7 bases, with 11 bases remaining between them. The CDR3 covers 13 residues.

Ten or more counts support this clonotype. The chain's CDR3 is CASSYRGTDLTEAFF. CDR3 nucleotide sequence: TGTGCCAGCAGTTACCGAGGAACAGACCTCACTGAAGCTTTCTTT. This chain links TRBV6-5 with TRBJ1-1; D uncertain. Trimming took 2 bases from V and 4 from J, leaving 14 bases between them. Germline V gives CDR1 MNHEY, CDR2 SVGAGI. The CDR3 is 15 residues long.

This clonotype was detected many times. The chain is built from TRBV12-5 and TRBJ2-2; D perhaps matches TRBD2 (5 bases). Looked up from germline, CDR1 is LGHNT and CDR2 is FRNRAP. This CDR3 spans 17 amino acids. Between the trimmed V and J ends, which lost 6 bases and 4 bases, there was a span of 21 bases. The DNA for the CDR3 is TGTGCTAGTGGATCCCTTCTCACGGGATCGGGCACCGGGGAGCTGTTTTTT. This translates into CASGSLLTGSGTGELFF.

The CDR3, as DNA: TGTGCCAGCAACCCGACAGGGGAAGATTCACCCCTCCACTTT. It is translated as CASNPTGEDSPLHF. The genes are TRBV6-2 or TRBV6-3 and TRBJ1-6, with 8 bases aligning to TRBD1. CDR1 and CDR2 from the germline V gene are MNHEY and SVGEGT. V lost 7 bases, J lost 8 bases, and 7 bases stayed unmatched. The CDR3 sequence is 14 residues long.

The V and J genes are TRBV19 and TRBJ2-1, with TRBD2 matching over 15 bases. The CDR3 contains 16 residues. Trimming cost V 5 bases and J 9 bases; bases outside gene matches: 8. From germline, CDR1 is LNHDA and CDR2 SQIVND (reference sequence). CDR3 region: CASSSRTSGRAIEQFF. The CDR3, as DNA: TGTGCCAGTAGTTCAAGGACTAGCGGGAGGGCCATTGAGCAGTTCTTC.

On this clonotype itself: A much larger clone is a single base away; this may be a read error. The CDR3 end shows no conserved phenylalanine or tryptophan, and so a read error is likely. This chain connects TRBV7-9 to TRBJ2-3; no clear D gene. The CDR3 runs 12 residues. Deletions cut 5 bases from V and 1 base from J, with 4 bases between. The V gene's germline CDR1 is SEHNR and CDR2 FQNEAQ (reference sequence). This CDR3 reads CASSEGTDTQYL. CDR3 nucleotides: TGTGCCAGCAGCGAGGGCACAGATACGCAGTATCTT.

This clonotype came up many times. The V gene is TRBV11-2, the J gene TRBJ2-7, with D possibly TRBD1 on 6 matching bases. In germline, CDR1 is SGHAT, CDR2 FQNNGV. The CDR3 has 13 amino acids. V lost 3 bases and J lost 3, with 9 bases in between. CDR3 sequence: CASSFGDNYEQYF. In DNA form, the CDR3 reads TGTGCCAGCAGCTTTGGGGACAACTACGAGCAGTACTTC.

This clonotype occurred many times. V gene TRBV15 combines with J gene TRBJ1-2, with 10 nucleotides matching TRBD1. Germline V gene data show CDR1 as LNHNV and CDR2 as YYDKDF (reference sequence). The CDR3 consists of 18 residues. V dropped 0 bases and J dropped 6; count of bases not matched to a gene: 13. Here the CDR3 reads CATSRDLSSGQGIDGYTF. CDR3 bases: TGTGCCACCAGCAGAGACCTTTCCTCGGGACAGGGGATCGATGGCTACACCTTC.

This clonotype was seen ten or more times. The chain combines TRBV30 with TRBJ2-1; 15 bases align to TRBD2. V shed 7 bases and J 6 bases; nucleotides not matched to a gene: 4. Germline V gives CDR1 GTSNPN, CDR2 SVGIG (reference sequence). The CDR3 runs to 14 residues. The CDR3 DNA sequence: TGTGCCTTTGGGGGACTAGCGGGAGGCAATGAGCAGTTCTTC. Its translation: CAFGGLAGGNEQFF. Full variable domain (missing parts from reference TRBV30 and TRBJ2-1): SQTIHQWPATLVQPVGSPLSLECTVEGTSNPNLYWYRQAAGRGLQLLFYSVGIGQISSEVPQNLSASRPQDRQFILSSKKLLLSDSGFYLCAFGGLAGGNEQFFGPGTRLTVL.

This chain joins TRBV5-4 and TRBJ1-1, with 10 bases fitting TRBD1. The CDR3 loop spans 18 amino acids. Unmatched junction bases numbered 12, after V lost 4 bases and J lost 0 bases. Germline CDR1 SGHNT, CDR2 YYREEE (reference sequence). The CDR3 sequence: CASSLRTGGFSMNTEAFF. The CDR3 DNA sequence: TGTGCCAGCAGCCTTCGGACAGGGGGGTTCTCGATGAACACTGAAGCTTTCTTT.

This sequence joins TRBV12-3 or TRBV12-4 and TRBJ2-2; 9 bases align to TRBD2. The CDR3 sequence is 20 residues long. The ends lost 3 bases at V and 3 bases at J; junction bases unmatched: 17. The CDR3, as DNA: TGTGCCAGCAGTTTTGGCTCGCTAGCGGGACCCACTATCGACACCGGGGAGCTGTTTTTT. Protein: CASSFGSLAGPTIDTGELFF.